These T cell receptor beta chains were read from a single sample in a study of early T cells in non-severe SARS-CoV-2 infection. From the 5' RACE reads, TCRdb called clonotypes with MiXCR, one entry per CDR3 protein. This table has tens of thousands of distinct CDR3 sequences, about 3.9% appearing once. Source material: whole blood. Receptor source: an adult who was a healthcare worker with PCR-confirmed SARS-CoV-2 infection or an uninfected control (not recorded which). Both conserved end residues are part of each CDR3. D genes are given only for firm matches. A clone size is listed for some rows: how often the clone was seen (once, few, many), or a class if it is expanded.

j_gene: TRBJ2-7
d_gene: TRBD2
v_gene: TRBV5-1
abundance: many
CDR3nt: TGCGCCAGCAGCTCCACGGCGGGGGTGGACGAGCAGTACTTC
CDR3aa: CASSSTAGVDEQYF

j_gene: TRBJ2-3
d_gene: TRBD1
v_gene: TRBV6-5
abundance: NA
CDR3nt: TGTGCCAGCAGTTACTCGATACAGGGGGGAGCAGATACGCAGTATTTT
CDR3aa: CASSYSIQGGADTQYF

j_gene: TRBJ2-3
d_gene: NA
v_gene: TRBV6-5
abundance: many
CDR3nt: TGTGCCAGCAGTTACTCTATATCGTCGGATACGCAGTATTTT
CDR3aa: CASSYSISSDTQYF

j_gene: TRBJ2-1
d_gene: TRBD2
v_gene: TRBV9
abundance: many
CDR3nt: TGTGCCAGCAGTAGAACGGGGGGTCACAATGAGCAGTTCTTC
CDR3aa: CASSRTGGHNEQFF

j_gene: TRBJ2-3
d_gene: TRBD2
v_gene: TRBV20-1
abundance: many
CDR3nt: TGCAGTGCTAGAGAGGGACTAGCGGGACCTAGCACAGATACGCAGTATTTT
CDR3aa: CSAREGLAGPSTDTQYF

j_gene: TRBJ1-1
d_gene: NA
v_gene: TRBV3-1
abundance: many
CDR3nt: TGTGCCAGCAGCCGGGGCAGCACTGAAGCTTTCTTT
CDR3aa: CASSRGSTEAFF

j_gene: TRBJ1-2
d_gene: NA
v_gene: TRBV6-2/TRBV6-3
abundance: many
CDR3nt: TGTGCCAGCAGAGGGACGGTCTATGGCTACACCTTC
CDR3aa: CASRGTVYGYTF

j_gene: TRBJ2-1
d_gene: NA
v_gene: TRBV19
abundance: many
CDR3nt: TGTGCCAGTAGTATCTACAATGAGCAGTTCTTC
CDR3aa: CASSIYNEQFF

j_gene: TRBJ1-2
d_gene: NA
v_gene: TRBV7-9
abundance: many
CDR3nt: TGTGCCAGCAGCTTAGGGGGCATGGATGGCTACACCTTC
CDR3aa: CASSLGGMDGYTF

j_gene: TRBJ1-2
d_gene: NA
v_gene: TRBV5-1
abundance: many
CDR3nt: TGCGCCAGCAGCTTGTGGGCAACTAACTATGGCTACACCTTC
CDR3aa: CASSLWATNYGYTF

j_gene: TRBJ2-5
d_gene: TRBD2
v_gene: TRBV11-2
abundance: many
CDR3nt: TGTGCCAGCAGCTTCCGAGCGGGAGCCGGGGGGGAGACCCAGTACTTC
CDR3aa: CASSFRAGAGGETQYF

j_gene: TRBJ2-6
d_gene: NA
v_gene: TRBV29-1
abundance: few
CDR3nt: TGCAGCGGGACATCTCCCGGGGCCAACGTCCTGACTTTC
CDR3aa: CSGTSPGANVLTF

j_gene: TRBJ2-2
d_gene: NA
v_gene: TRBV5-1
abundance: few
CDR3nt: TGCGCCAGCAGCTTCTTCGGCAGTTCGAACACCGGGGAGCTGTTTTTT
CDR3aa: CASSFFGSSNTGELFF

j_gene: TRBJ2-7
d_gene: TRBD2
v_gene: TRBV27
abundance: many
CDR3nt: TGTGCCAGCAGTTTCCTCCGGACTAGCGGGGGTAGCTCCTACGAGCAGTACTTC
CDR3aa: CASSFLRTSGGSSYEQYF

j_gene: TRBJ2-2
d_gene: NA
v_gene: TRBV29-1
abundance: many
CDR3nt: TGCAGCGTTGAAGGTTCCACCGGGGAGCTGTTTTTT
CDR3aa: CSVEGSTGELFF

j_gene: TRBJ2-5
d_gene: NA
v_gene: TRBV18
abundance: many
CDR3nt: TGTGCCAGCTCACCAGGTGCAGGTGGAGGAACTCAAGAGACCCAGTACTTC
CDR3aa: CASSPGAGGGTQETQYF

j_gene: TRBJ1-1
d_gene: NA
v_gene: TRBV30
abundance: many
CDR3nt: TGTGCCTGGACCGAGGGGGCTGAAGCTTTCTTT
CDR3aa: CAWTEGAEAFF

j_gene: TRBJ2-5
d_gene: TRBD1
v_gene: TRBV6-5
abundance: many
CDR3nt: TGTGCCAGCAGTTACGGGGGCGGACAGGGAGGGACCCAGTACTTC
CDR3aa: CASSYGGGQGGTQYF

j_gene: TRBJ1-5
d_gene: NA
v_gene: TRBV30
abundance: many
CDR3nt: TGTGCCTGGAGTGGGTCACAGGGAAGGAGCAATCAGCCCCAGCATTTT
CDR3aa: CAWSGSQGRSNQPQHF

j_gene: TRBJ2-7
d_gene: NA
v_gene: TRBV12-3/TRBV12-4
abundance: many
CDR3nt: TGTGCCAGCAGTCCTGGACAGTACGAGCAGTACTTC
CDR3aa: CASSPGQYEQYF

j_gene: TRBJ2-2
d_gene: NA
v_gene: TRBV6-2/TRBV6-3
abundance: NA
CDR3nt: TGTGCCAGCAGTTCCGGGGACCACGGGGAGCTGTTTTTT
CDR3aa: CASSSGDHGELFF

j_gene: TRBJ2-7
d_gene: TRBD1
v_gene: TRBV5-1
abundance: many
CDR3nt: TGCGCCAGCAGCCCTCGGACAGGGGAGACCTACGAGCAGTACTTC
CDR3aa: CASSPRTGETYEQYF

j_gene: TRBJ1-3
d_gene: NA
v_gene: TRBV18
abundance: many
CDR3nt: TGTGCCAGCTCACGCAGCCAAGTCTCTGGAAACACCATATATTTT
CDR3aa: CASSRSQVSGNTIYF

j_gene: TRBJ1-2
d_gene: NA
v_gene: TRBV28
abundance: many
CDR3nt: TGTGCCAGCAGGGTTAACTATGGCTACACCTTC
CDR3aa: CASRVNYGYTF

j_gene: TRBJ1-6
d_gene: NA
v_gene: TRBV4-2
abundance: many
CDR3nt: TGTGCCAGCAGCCAAGATCCTTCCCCTATCTCCTATAATTCACCCCTCCACTTT
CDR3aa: CASSQDPSPISYNSPLHF

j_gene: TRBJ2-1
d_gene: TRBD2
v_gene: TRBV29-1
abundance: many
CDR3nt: TGCAGCTTCCTAGCGGGCGGGAGCTCCTACAATGAGCAGTTCTTC
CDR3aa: CSFLAGGSSYNEQFF

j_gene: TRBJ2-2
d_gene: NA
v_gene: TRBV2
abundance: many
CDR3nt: TGTGCCAGCAGTCGGGCTGGGAACACCGGGGAGCTGTTTTTT
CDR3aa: CASSRAGNTGELFF

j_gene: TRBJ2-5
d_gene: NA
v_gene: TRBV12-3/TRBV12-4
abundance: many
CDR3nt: TGTGCCAGCAGTTTGTACCGTCCCGGAGTCCAGTACTTC
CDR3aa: CASSLYRPGVQYF

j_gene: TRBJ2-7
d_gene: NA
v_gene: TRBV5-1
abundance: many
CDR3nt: TGCGCCAGCAGCTTGGTCGGGACCGTCTACGAGCAGTACTTC
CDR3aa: CASSLVGTVYEQYF

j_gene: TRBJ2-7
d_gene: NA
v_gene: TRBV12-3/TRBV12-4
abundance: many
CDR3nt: TGTGCCAGCAGTCCTTTCGGGACCTCCTACGAGCAGTACTTC
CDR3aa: CASSPFGTSYEQYF

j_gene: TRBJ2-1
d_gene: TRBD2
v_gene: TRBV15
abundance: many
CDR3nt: TGTGCCACCAGCAGAGACAGGGGCGGGAGGGAGCTTGAGCAGTTCTTC
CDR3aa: CATSRDRGGRELEQFF

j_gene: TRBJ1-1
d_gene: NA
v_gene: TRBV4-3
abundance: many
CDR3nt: TGCGCCAGCAGCCAAGATCTTAACACTGAAGCTTTCTTT
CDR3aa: CASSQDLNTEAFF

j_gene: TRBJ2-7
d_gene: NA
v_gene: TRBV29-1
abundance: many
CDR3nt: TGCAGCGTTTCGAAAGGGCCCTACGAGCAGTACTTC
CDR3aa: CSVSKGPYEQYF

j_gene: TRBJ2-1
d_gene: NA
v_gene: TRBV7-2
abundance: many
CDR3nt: TGTGCCAGCAGCTCCACCGACTACAATGAGCAGTTCTTC
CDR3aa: CASSSTDYNEQFF

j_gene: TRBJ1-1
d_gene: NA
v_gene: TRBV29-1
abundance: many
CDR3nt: TGCAGCGTTATTAACAGGGTGCGCACTGAAGCTTTCTTT
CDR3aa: CSVINRVRTEAFF

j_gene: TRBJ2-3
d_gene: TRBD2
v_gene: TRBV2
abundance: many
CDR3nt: TGTGCCAGCATGACCCTCGGAGCGGGGGAGACAGATACGCAGTATTTT
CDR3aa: CASMTLGAGETDTQYF

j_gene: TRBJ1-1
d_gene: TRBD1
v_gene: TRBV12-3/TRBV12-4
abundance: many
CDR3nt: TGTGCCAGCAGTTCCGACAGGGGGCTCTCCCTATCCACTGAAGCTTTCTTT
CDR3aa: CASSSDRGLSLSTEAFF